These 11 T cell receptor beta chains share one sample of origin, sequenced in a study of CD4 T cells in relation to SARS-CoV-2 and coronaviruses. Before the COVID-19 pandemic, during about 2011-2019, CD4+ T cells were taken from unexposed donors. After less than 11 days of culture, CD4+ T cells were isolated. Their recognized antigens are unknown. TCRdb's table, derived via immunoSEQ multiplex PCR, lists solely in-frame clones and lacks some. The table records about 19,000 clones, around 80% of them present only once. The sequenced sample consisted of CD4+ T cells from PBMCs, cultured in vitro. These receptors were collected from a human donor in good health.

The chain employs TRBV6-5 and TRBJ1-5; D not resolved. Trimming pared 4 bases from V and 0 bases from J, leaving 4 bases between. Per germline, CDR1 MNHEY and CDR2 SVGAGI. The CDR3 length is 13 residues. The CDR3 bases are TGTGCCAGCAGTTCCCATAGCAATCAGCCCCAGCATTTT. It encodes CASSSHSNQPQHF.

This clone was seen a single time. The rearrangement links TRBV29-1 to TRBJ2-7; D is ambiguous. Germline V gene lookup returns CDR1 SQVTM and CDR2 ANQGSEA. This CDR3 spans 14 amino acids. Trimming cost V 1 base and J 2 bases, with 12 bases left between them. The CDR3 DNA reads as TGCAGCGTTGAAGTTGGCGACCCGCCCTACGAGCAGTACTTC. Amino acid sequence: CSVEVGDPPYEQYF.

The table lists this clone with a count of one. The chain recombines TRBV7-2 with TRBJ1-4; D may be TRBD1 (5 bases). CDR3 length: 14 residues. The V end was cut by 5 bases, the J end by 4 bases, with 11 bases between. Germline-derived CDR1 and CDR2 are SGHTA and FQGNSA. CDR3 sequence: CASSVGGGNEKLFF. Here the CDR3 DNA reads TGTGCCAGCAGCGTGGGGGGGGGTAATGAAAAACTGTTTTTT.

This clone was found a few times. V is TRBV19 and J is TRBJ1-5, with a weak D call TRBD1 (6 bases). Germline V lookup: CDR1 LNHDA, CDR2 SQIVND (reference sequence). This CDR3 contains 15 residues. The V end lost 6 bases, the J end lost 4 bases, and 16 bases lay between the germline ends. The CDR3 spells CASSPGGAENQPQHF. DNA for the CDR3: TGTGCCAGTAGCCCGGGGGGGGCAGAAAATCAGCCCCAGCATTTT.

The chain links TRBV7-3 to TRBJ2-3; TRBD2 matches 7 bases. CDR3 length equals 14 residues. V lost 0 bases, J lost 4 bases, and 1 base stayed unmatched. Germline lookup yields CDR1 SGHTA and CDR2 FQGTGA. CDR3 bases: TGTGCCAGCAGCTTAACGGGAGGGCCAGATACGCAGTATTTT. This codes for CASSLTGGPDTQYF. Looking up the rest from reference TRBV7-3 and TRBJ2-3 gives the full variable domain: GAGVSQTPSNKVTEKGKYVELRCDPISGHTALYWYRQSLGQGPEFLIYFQGTGAADDSGLPNDRFFAVRPEGSVSTLKIQRTERGDSAVYLCASSLTGGPDTQYFGPGTRLTVL.

This chain links TRBV7-2 with TRBJ2-5; no clear D. This CDR3 spans 14 amino acids. From germline, CDR1 is SGHTA and CDR2 FQGNSA. V dropped 1 base and J dropped 0 bases, with 6 bases sitting between them. The CDR3 bases are TGTGCCAGCAGCTTAGAAGGAAACCAAGAGACCCAGTACTTC. Translated, it gives CASSLEGNQETQYF.

A single count supports this clone. The V and J genes are TRBV3-1 (or the pseudogene TRBV3-2) and TRBJ1-3, with a tentative D call TRBD1 (5 bases). Looked up from germline, CDR1 is LGHDT and CDR2 is YNNKEL (reference sequence). Between the trimmed V and J ends, which lost 0 bases and 4 bases, there was a span of 10 bases. The CDR3 is made up of 15 amino acids. The CDR3 region has the DNA TGTGCCAGCAGCCAAGAGTGGCAGGGCGGAAACACCATATATTTT. This translates into CASSQEWQGGNTIYF.

Points on this clone: A junction end diverges from the germline sequence, so it may reflect a read error. The chain is built from TRBV7-7 and TRBJ2-5, with 8 bases that match TRBD2. CDR1 and CDR2 from the germline V gene are SSHAT and FNYEAQ (reference sequence). This CDR3 contains 16 residues. The CDR3 bases are TGTGCTAGCAGCTTAAGGGACGGGAGGGCCGGAGAGACCCAGTACTTC. This translates into CASSLRDGRAGETQYF.

V and J are TRBV4-1 and TRBJ2-1; TRBD2 matches 14 bases. Trimming at V came to 5 bases and at J to 9 bases, leaving 0 bases not matched to a gene. Germline CDR1 MGHRA, CDR2 YSYEKL. The CDR3 runs 13 residues. The CDR3 nucleotides are TGCGCCAGCAGCGGACTAGCGGGGGGTGAGCAGTTCTTC. Its translation: CASSGLAGGEQFF.

The V and J genes are TRBV2 and TRBJ2-5, with 10 bases identical to TRBD2. CDR1 and CDR2 (germline): SNHLY, FYNNEI. This CDR3 is built from 13 residues. After removal of 8 bases from V and 5 bases from J, the junction contained 5 bases not matched to a gene. The CDR3 DNA reads TGTGCCAGCGTAGCGGGAGGCGGGGAGACCCAGTACTTC. Translation: CASVAGGGETQYF.

This rearrangement joins TRBV20-1 to TRBJ2-7; D uncertain. Germline CDR1 is DFQATT and CDR2 is SNEGSKA (reference sequence). V was cut by 6 bases and J by 2 bases, with 5 bases left in between. The CDR3 runs to 10 residues. The CDR3 protein is CSASTYEQYF. CDR3 sequence (DNA): TGCAGTGCCTCAACCTACGAGCAGTACTTC.